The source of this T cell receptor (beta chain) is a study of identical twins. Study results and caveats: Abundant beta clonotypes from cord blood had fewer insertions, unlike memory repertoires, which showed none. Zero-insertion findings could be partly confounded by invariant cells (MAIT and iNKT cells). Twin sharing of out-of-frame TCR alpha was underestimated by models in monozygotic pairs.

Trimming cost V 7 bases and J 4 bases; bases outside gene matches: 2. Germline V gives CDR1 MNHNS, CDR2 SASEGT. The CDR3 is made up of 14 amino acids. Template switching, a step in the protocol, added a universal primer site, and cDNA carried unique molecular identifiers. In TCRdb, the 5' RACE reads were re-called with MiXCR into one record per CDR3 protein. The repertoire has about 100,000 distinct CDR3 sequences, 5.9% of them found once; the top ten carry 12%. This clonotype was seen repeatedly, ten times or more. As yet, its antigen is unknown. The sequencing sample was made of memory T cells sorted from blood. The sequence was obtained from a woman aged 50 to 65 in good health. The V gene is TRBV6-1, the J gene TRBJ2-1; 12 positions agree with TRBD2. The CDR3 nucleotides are TGTGCCAGCAATCTAGCGGGGGGGTACAATGAGCAGTTCTTC. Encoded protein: CASNLAGGYNEQFF.